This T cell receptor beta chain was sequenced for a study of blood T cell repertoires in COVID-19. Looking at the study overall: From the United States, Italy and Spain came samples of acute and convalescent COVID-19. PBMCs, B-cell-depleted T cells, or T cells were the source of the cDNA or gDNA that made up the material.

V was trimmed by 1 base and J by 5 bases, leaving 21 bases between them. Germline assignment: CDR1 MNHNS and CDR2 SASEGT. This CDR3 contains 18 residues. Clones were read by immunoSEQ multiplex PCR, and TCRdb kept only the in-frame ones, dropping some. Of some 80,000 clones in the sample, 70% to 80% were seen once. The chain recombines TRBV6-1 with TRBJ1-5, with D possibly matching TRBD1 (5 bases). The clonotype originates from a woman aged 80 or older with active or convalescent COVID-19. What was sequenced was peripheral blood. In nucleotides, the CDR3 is TGTGCCAGCAGTGAAGATAAAGGGGTTTACGGGGGATATCAGCCCCAGCATTTT. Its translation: CASSEDKGVYGGYQPQHF.